This TCR beta chain was found in a study of PD-L1 blockade in urothelial cancer. The overall study: At some point between 2013 and 2014, patients got going on atezolizumab, taking 1,200 mg intravenously every 3 weeks. Samples of blood were analyzed 3 weeks (second dose) and 6 weeks after treatment start. A median blood sample held about 140,000 T cells and tens of thousands of unique TCRs.

On this clone itself: Antigen unknown.

Sequencing was performed with immunoSEQ multiplex PCR; in TCRdb, only in-frame clones are kept and a portion is missing. The sample includes tens of thousands of clones, around 90% of them seen just once. Described time point: pretreatment peripheral blood. The CDR3 is 16 amino acids. Per the germline V gene, CDR1 is SGHRS and CDR2 is YFSETQ. After removal of 2 bases from V and 1 base from J, the junction contained 8 bases not matched to a gene. Study findings and constraints: In blood sampled pretreatment, TCR clonality below the median predicted better survival.

The rearrangement uses TRBV5-1 and TRBJ2-5; 7 positions agree with TRBD2. The TCR was taken from a woman aged 55 to 70 with urothelial cancer. Material: PBMCs, obtained around atezolizumab (anti-PD-L1) treatment. CDR3 nucleotide sequence: TGCGCCAGCAGCTTCTGGGAGCGGGACGGCCAAGAGACCCAGTACTTC. Amino acid sequence: CASSFWERDGQETQYF.